This passage covers 18 T cell receptor beta chains from one sample sequenced in a study of T cell clusters in autoimmune cytopenias. About 37,500 genome equivalents of blood DNA were amplified for TRB. Multiplex touch-down PCR amplified TRB using TRB-A and TRB-B pools in one tube. From its re-call of the multiplex PCR reads, TCRdb lists each CDR3 protein once, without DNA. This sample's table reports some 2,700 distinct CDR3 sequences. The sequencing input was peripheral blood. These receptors all stem from a human donor with an autoimmune cytopenia or autoimmune hepatitis (not recorded which).

The CDR3 loop reads CASSISGTGFGNTIYF. The chain is built from TRBV6-5 and TRBJ1-3; checking the TCRdb D call of TRBD1 is not possible without DNA. Germline V lookup: CDR1 MNHEY, CDR2 SVGAGI. This CDR3 spans 16 amino acids.

By frequency, this clonotype registers medium-sized. The chain recombines TRBV19 with TRBJ2-5; no DNA is available, so the TRBD2 call from TCRdb remains unchecked. This CDR3 contains 16 residues. Germline V gene lookup returns CDR1 LNHDA and CDR2 SQIVND (reference sequence). CDR3 residues: CASSILPSAFQETQYF.

The chain is built from TRBV6-5 and TRBJ2-1; TCRdb picks TRBD2, but there is no DNA to check that call. Germline loops: CDR1 MNHEY, CDR2 SVGAGI. The CDR3 contains 18 residues. The CDR3 sequence: CASSYPPSGRTWFNEQFF.

By frequency, this clonotype is medium-sized (0.01 to 0.1%). The chain couples TRBV5-4 to TRBJ2-7; the TCRdb D gene call, TRBD2, has no DNA to confirm it. Germline V CDR1 and CDR2: SGHNT, YYREEE (reference sequence). The CDR3 is made up of 14 amino acids. CDR3 region: CASSYPNSRAEQYF.

The chain carries TRBV11-3 and TRBJ2-2. The CDR3 has 15 residues. The germline gives CDR1 SGHNT, CDR2 YENEEA. The CDR3 is CASSLGTTNTGELFF.

The chain joins TRBV13 to TRBJ2-7. The V gene's germline CDR1 is PRHDT and CDR2 FYEKMQ (reference sequence). The length of the CDR3 is 11 residues. The chain's CDR3 is CASSWHETQYF. Using reference TRBV13 and TRBJ2-7 for the parts outside the CDR3, the full variable domain is AAGVIQSPRHLIKEKRETATLKCYPIPRHDTVYWYQQGPGQDPQFLISFYEKMQSDKGSIPDRFSAQQFSDYHSELNMSSLELGDSALYFCASSWHETQYFGPGTRLTVT.

Considering frequency, this clonotype is medium-sized (0.01 to 0.1%). This chain connects TRBV5-4 to TRBJ1-4. CDR1 is SGHNT, CDR2 YYREEE, per germline (reference sequence). This CDR3 comprises 13 residues. CDR3 in amino acids: CASSLKSNEKLFF.

This clonotype registers medium-sized by frequency. The chain is built from TRBV13 and TRBJ2-4; TCRdb names TRBD1, which stays unverified in the absence of DNA. There are 17 residues in the CDR3. Looked up from germline, CDR1 is PRHDT and CDR2 is FYEKMQ (reference sequence). The CDR3: CASSRPGQGASKNIQYF.

The chain links TRBV4-3 to TRBJ2-2; TCRdb lists TRBD2, though no DNA is available to test this call. The length of the CDR3 is 16 residues. The germline V gene encodes CDR1 LGHNA and CDR2 YSLEER. The CDR3: CASRERVGANTGELFF.

This clonotype is deemed medium-sized by its frequency. This chain uses TRBV27 with TRBJ2-3; absent DNA, TCRdb's TRBD2 call cannot be checked. The CDR3 consists of 14 residues. The germline gives CDR1 MNHEY, CDR2 SMNVEV (reference sequence). The CDR3 is CASTGGTSTDTQYF.

The chain recombines TRBV11-2 with TRBJ1-6; TCRdb returns TRBD1, unconfirmable since there is no DNA. This CDR3 is 14 amino acids long. Germline CDR1 is SGHAT and CDR2 is FQNNGV. CDR3 in amino acids: CASSGQGQGSPLHF.

This clonotype is called medium-sized based on its frequency. The rearrangement uses TRBV19 and TRBJ2-1; TCRdb calls TRBD2, which cannot be checked without DNA. The CDR3 sequence is 20 residues long. Germline assignment: CDR1 LNHDA and CDR2 SQIVND (reference sequence). The CDR3: CASRPLNSGRANRDTVEQFF.

This clonotype counts as medium-sized by frequency. J is TRBJ2-3 and V is TRBV12-3 or TRBV12-4. The CDR3 spans 12 residues. The CDR3 region is CASSLASVTQYF.

This chain links TRBV29-1 with TRBJ2-2; the TRBD2 assignment by TCRdb is unverifiable without DNA. The CDR3 has 15 amino acids. Germline values: CDR1 SQVTM, CDR2 ANQGSEA. CDR3 in amino acids: CSVASGRAYPGELFF.

This clonotype registers medium-sized by frequency. This chain connects TRBV10-3 to TRBJ1-1; TCRdb gives TRBD1 as the D gene, but with no DNA this cannot be confirmed. The length of the CDR3 is 15 residues. Germline lookup yields CDR1 ENHRY and CDR2 SYGVKD. Here the CDR3 reads CAISGPGQGDTEAFF.

V and J are TRBV27 and TRBJ1-5. There are 15 residues in the CDR3. Germline V lookup: CDR1 MNHEY, CDR2 SMNVEV (reference sequence). The CDR3 spells CASSWGCGGRQPQHF.

According to its frequency, this clonotype is medium-sized (0.01 to 0.1%). The chain couples TRBV19 to TRBJ2-1. CDR1 and CDR2 from the germline V gene are LNHDA and SQIVND (reference sequence). This CDR3 has 14 residues. The CDR3 spells CASNQGRSYNEQFF. The full variable domain, in which reference TRBV19 and TRBJ2-1 provide the parts outside the CDR3, is DGGITQSPKYLFRKEGQNVTLSCEQNLNHDAMYWYRQDPGQGLRLIYYSQIVNDFQKGDIAEGYSVSREKKESFPLTVTSAQKNPTAFYLCASNQGRSYNEQFFGPGTRLTVL.

By frequency, this clonotype registers medium-sized. The CDR3 spells CASSFGGYEVSQKLFF. The rearrangement joins TRBV5-5 to TRBJ1-4; TCRdb's D call, TRBD1, is unchecked because there is no DNA. Germline values: CDR1 SGHKS, CDR2 YYEKEE (reference sequence). This CDR3 region has 16 residues.